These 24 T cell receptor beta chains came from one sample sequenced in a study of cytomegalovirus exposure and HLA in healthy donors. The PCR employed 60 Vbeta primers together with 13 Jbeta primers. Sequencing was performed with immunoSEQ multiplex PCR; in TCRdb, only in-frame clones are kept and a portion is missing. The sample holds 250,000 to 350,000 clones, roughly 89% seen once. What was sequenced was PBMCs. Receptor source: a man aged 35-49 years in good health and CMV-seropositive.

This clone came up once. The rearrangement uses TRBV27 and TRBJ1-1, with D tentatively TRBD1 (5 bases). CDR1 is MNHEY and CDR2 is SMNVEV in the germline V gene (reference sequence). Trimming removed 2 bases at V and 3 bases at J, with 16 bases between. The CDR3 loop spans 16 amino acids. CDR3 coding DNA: TGTGCCAGCAGTTTAGCAGGGAAGGGGTGGCACACTGAAGCTTTCTTT. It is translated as CASSLAGKGWHTEAFF.

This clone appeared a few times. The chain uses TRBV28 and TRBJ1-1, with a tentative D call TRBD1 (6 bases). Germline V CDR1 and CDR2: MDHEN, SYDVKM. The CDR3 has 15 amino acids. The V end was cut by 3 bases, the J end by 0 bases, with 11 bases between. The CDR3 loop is CASSFGTRMNTEAFF. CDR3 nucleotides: TGTGCCAGCAGTTTCGGGACACGGATGAACACTGAAGCTTTCTTT.

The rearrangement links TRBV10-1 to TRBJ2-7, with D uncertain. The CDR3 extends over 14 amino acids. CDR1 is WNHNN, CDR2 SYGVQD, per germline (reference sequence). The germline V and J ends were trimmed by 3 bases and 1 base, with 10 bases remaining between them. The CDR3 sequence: CASSDTQKSYEQYF. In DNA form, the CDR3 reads TGCGCCAGCAGTGATACACAGAAATCCTACGAGCAGTACTTC.

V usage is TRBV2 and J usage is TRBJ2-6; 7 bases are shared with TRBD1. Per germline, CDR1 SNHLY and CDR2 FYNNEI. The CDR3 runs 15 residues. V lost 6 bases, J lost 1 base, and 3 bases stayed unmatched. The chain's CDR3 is CASRQQGSGANVLTF. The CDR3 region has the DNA TGTGCCAGCAGGCAACAGGGGTCTGGGGCCAACGTCCTGACTTTC.

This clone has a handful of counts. Here the CDR3 reads CASSIAGTEAFF. The CDR3 DNA reads as TGTGCCAGTAGTATAGCGGGAACTGAAGCTTTCTTT. The V call is TRBV19, the J call TRBJ1-1; D gene uncertain. V was shortened by 1 base and J by 5 bases, with 5 bases between the two germline ends. Germline V gene lookup returns CDR1 LNHDA and CDR2 SQIVND (reference sequence). The CDR3 runs 12 residues.

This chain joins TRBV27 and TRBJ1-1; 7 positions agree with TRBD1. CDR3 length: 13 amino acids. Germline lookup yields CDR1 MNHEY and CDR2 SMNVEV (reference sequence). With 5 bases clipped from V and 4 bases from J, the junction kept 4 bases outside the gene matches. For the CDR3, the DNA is TGTGCCAGCAGTGAGACAGGGTTCACTGAAGCTTTCTTT. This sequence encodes CASSETGFTEAFF.

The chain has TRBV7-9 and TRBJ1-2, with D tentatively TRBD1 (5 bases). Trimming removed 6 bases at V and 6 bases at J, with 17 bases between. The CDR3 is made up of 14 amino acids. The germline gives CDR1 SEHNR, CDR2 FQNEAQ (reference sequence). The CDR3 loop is CASRGGSFRNGYTF. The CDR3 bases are TGTGCCAGCAGGGGGGGGTCGTTTAGGAATGGCTACACCTTC. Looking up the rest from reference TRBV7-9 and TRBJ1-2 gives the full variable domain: DTGVSQNPRHKITKRGQNVTFRCDPISEHNRLYWYRQTLGQGPEFLTYFQNEAQLEKSRLLSDRFSAERPKGSFSTLEIQRTEQGDSAMYLCASRGGSFRNGYTFGSGTRLTVV.

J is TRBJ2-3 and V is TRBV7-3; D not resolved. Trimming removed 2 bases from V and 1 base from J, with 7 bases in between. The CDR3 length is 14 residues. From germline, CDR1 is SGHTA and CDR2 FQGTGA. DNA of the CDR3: TGTGCCAGCAGCTTAGTCCAGGGCACAGATACGCAGTATTTT. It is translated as CASSLVQGTDTQYF.

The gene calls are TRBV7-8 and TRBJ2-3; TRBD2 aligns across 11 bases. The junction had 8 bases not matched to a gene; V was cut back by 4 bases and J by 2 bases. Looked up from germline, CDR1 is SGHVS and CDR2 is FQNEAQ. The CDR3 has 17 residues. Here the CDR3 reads CASSSRLAGWSTDTQYF. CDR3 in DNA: TGTGCCAGCAGCTCCCGACTAGCGGGGTGGTCCACAGATACGCAGTATTTT.

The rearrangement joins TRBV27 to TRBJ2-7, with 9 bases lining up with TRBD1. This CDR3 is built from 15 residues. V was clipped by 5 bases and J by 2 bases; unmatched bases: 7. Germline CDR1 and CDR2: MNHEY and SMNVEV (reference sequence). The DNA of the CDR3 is TGTGCCAGCAGTGCGACACAGGGGGCTCCCTACGAGCAGTACTTC. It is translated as CASSATQGAPYEQYF.

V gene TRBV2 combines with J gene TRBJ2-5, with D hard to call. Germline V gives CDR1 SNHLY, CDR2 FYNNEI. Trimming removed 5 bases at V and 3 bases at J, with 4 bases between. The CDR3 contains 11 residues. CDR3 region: CASSPEETQYF. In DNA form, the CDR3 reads TGTGCCAGCAGTCCTGAAGAGACCCAGTACTTC.

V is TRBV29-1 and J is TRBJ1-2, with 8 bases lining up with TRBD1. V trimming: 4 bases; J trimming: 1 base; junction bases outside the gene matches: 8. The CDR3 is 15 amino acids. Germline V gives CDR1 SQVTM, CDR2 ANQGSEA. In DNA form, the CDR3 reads TGCAGCGTTGGCCCCGGGACAGGATATAACTATGGCTACACCTTC. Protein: CSVGPGTGYNYGYTF.

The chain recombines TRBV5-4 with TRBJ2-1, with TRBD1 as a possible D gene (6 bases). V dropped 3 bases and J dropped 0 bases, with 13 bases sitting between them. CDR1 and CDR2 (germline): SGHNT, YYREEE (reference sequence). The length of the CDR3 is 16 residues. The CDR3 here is CASSSPDRSSYNEQFF. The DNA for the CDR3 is TGTGCCAGCAGCTCCCCTGACAGGAGCTCCTACAATGAGCAGTTCTTC. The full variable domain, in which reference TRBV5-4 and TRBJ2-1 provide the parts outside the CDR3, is ETGVTQSPTHLIKTRGQQVTLRCSSQSGHNTVSWYQQALGQGPQFIFQYYREEENGRGNFPPRFSGLQFPNYSSELNVNALELDDSALYLCASSSPDRSSYNEQFFGPGTRLTVL.

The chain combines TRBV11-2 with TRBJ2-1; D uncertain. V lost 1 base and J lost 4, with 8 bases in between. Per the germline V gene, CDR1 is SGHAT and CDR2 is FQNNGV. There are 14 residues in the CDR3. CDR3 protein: CASSLGPQYNEQFF. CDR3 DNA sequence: TGTGCCAGCAGCTTAGGGCCCCAATACAATGAGCAGTTCTTC.

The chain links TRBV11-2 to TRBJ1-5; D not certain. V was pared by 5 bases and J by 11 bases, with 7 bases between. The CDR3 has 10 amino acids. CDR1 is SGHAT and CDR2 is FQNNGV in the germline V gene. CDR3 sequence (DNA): TGTGCCAGCAGCCCCAGGTCCCAGCATTTT. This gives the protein CASSPRSQHF.

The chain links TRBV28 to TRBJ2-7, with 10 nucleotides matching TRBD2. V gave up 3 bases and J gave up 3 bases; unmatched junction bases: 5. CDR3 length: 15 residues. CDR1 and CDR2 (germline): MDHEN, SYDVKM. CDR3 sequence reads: CASSFYSGGFYEQYF. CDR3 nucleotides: TGTGCCAGCAGTTTCTATAGCGGGGGGTTCTACGAGCAGTACTTC.

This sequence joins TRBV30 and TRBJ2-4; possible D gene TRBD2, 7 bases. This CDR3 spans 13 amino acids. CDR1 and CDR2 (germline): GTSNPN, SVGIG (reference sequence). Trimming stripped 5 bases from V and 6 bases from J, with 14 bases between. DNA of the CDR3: TGTGCCTGGGGGGGAGGGGGTGGAAACATTCAGTACTTC. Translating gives CAWGGGGGNIQYF. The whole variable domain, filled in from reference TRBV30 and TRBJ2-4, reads SQTIHQWPATLVQPVGSPLSLECTVEGTSNPNLYWYRQAAGRGLQLLFYSVGIGQISSEVPQNLSASRPQDRQFILSSKKLLLSDSGFYLCAWGGGGGNIQYFGAGTRLSVL.

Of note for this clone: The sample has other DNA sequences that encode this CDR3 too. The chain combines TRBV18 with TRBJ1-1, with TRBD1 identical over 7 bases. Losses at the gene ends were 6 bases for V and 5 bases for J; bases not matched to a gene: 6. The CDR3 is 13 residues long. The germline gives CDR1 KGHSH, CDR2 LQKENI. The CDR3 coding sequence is TGTGCCAGCTCCCCGGGACAGACGACTGAAGCTTTCTTT. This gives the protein CASSPGQTTEAFF.

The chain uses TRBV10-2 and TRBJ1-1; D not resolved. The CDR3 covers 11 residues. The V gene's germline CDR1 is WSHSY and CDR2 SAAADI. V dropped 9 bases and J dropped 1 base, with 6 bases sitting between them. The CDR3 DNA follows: TGCGCCAGTCACAGGAACACTGAAGCTTTCTTT. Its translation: CASHRNTEAFF.

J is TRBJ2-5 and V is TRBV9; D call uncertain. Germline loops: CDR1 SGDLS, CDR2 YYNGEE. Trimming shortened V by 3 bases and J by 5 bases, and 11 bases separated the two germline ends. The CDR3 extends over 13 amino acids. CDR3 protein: CASSAQSWETQYF. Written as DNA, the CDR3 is TGTGCCAGCAGCGCCCAAAGCTGGGAGACCCAGTACTTC.

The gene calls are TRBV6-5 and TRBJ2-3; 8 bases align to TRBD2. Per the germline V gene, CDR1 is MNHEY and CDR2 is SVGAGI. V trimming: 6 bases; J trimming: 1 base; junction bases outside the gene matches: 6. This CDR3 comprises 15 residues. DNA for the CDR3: TGTGCCAGCAGGCCCACTAGCGGTCGCACAGATACGCAGTATTTT. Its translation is CASRPTSGRTDTQYF.

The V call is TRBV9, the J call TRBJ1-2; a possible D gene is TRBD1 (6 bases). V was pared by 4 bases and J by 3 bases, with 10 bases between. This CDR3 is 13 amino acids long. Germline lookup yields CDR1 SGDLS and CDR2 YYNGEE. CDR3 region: CASSRGGDYGYTF. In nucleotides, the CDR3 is TGTGCCAGCAGCAGGGGGGGGGACTATGGCTACACCTTC. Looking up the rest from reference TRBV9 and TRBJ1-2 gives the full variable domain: DSGVTQTPKHLITATGQRVTLRCSPRSGDLSVYWYQQSLDQGLQFLIQYYNGEERAKGNILERFSAQQFPDLHSELNLSSLELGDSALYFCASSRGGDYGYTFGSGTRLTVV.

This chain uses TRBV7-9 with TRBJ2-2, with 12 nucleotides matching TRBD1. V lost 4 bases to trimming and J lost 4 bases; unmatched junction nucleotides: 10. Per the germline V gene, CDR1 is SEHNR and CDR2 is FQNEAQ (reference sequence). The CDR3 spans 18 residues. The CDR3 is CASSSPGQGAVGTGELFF. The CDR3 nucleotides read TGTGCCAGCAGCTCTCCGGGACAGGGGGCTGTTGGCACCGGGGAGCTGTTTTTT.

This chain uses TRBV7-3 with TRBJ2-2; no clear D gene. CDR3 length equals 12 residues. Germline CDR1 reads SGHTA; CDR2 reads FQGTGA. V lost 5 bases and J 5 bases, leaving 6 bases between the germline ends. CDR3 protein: CASSDLTGELFF. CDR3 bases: TGTGCCAGCAGCGACTTAACCGGGGAGCTGTTTTTT.